The text below deals with one T cell receptor (beta chain). Its target is unknown. The data derive from a study of T cell responses to AZD1222 COVID-19 vaccine. In the study overall: Some second doses came at about 4 weeks and others at about 12 weeks; these were pooled. Findings of the study overall: Reportedly, nearly half the spike-specific TCRs target unmutated variant regions. Increases in Spike-specific TCR breadth and depth were seen after two AZD1222 doses.

Some clones are missing from TCRdb's copy, which holds only in-frame ones; the method was immunoSEQ multiplex PCR. Here the sample spans about 150,000 clones, roughly 92% being singletons. With 5 bases removed from V and 4 bases from J, the gap between germline ends came to 15 bases. The CDR3 covers 15 residues. The germline V gene encodes CDR1 ENHRY and CDR2 SYGVKD. The chain links TRBV10-3 to TRBJ2-1, with a tentative D call TRBD2 (6 bases). Source: peripheral blood, taken on day 0 of AZD1222 vaccination. The TCR sequence derives from an adult in good health. The CDR3 sequence is CAISSGTGAYNEQFF. DNA for the CDR3: TGTGCCATCAGTTCCGGGACGGGAGCTTACAATGAGCAGTTCTTC.